This T cell receptor (beta chain) was observed in a study of control samples from healthy donors and cancer patients. TCRdb keeps only in-frame clones here, not all; method: immunoSEQ multiplex PCR. Counted here are over 150,000 clones, around 94% occurring once; the ten biggest clones make up 1.3%. The V and J ends lost 5 bases and 2 bases respectively, with 15 bases between them. Germline lookup yields CDR1 SGHNT and CDR2 YENEEA. The CDR3 spans 15 residues. This TCR was sampled from a woman aged 18-29 years in good health. This chain uses TRBV11-3 with TRBJ1-2, with a tentative D call TRBD1 (6 bases). The sample comprised blood. Here the CDR3 reads CASSRGGLLNYGYTF. The CDR3 DNA is TGTGCCAGCAGCCGCGGGGGCCTCCTGAACTATGGCTACACCTTC.